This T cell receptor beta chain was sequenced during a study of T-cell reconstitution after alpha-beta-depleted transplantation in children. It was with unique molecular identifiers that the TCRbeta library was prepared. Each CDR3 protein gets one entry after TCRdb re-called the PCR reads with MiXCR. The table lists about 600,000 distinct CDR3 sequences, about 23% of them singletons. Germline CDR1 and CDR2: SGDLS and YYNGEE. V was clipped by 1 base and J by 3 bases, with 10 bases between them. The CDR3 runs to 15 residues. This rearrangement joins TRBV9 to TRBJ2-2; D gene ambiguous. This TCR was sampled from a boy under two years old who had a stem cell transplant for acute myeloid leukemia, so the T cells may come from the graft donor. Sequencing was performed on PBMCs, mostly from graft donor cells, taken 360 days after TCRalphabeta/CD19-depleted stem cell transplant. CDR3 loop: CASSVTGPDTGELFF. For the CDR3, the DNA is TGTGCCAGCAGCGTAACCGGTCCCGACACCGGGGAGCTGTTTTTT. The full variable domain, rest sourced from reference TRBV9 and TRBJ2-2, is DSGVTQTPKHLITATGQRVTLRCSPRSGDLSVYWYQQSLDQGLQFLIQYYNGEERAKGNILERFSAQQFPDLHSELNLSSLELGDSALYFCASSVTGPDTGELFFGEGSRLTVL.